A selection of T cell receptor beta chains follows, all from one sample in a study of technical replicates of blood from several donors. TCRdb's copy holds only in-frame clones and misses some; the assay was immunoSEQ multiplex PCR. Of about 62,000 clones in the sample, around 87% were seen once. The sequencing input was PBMCs. The receptors derive from a human donor in good health. Some clones in this sample may be carry-over from other donors' samples. Each CDR3 is given with its conserved first and last residue. The D gene is left open where the match is weak. The size entry is marked missing in some rows and otherwise reads once, few, many or a size class.

J gene	V gene	D gene	clone size	CDR3 protein	CDR3 DNA
TRBJ1-1	TRBV10-3	TRBD1	NA	CAIRSTGTEAFF	TGTGCCATCAGATCGACAGGGACTGAAGCTTTCTTT
TRBJ1-1	TRBV10-3	NA	few	CAISDSIQPEAFF	TGTGCCATCAGTGATTCAATACAGCCTGAAGCTTTCTTT
TRBJ2-5	TRBV4-3	NA	NA	CASSRGLHQETQYF	TGCGCCAGCAGCCGAGGACTACACCAAGAGACCCAGTACTTC
TRBJ2-3	TRBV29-1	TRBD2	once	CSALGGGGDTQYF	TGCAGCGCGTTAGGCGGGGGGGGAGATACGCAGTATTTT
TRBJ2-2	TRBV7-3	NA	NA	CASRQVRGSGELFF	TGTGCCAGCCGTCAGGTCAGGGGCTCCGGGGAGCTGTTTTTT
TRBJ1-2	TRBV4-1	NA	few	CASSQTQGSYYGYTF	TGCGCCAGCAGCCAAACACAGGGTAGTTACTATGGCTACACCTTC
TRBJ2-7	TRBV25-1	NA	once	CASSVGDSYEQYF	TGTGCCAGCAGTGTCGGGGACTCCTACGAGCAGTACTTC
TRBJ1-6	TRBV5-1	TRBD1	NA	CASSFAPGQGDNSPLHF	TGCGCCAGCAGCTTCGCCCCAGGACAGGGGGATAATTCACCCCTCCACTTT
TRBJ2-7	TRBV27	NA	NA	CASSLLEGLGRYF	TGTGCCAGCAGTTTACTGGAGGGGTTGGGGCGGTACTTC
TRBJ2-1	TRBV5-8	TRBD2	NA	CASSPEGSGIYNEQFF	TGTGCCAGCAGCCCGGAAGGTAGCGGGATATACAATGAGCAGTTCTTC
TRBJ1-6	TRBV25-1	NA	NA	CASSEAGANFYNSPLHF	TGTGCCAGCAGTGAAGCGGGGGCTAACTTCTATAATTCACCCCTCCACTTT
TRBJ2-1	TRBV4-1	NA	NA	CASSQDFSFYNEQFF	TGCGCCAGCAGCCAAGATTTCAGTTTCTACAATGAGCAGTTCTTC
TRBJ1-5	TRBV7-3	TRBD1	NA	CASSIPPGQGCGNQPQHF	TGTGCCAGCAGCATTCCTCCGGGACAGGGCTGTGGCAATCAGCCCCAGCATTTT
TRBJ1-1	TRBV7-2	NA	NA	CASSLAGSRLGNTEAFF	TGTGCCAGCAGCTTAGCGGGGAGCCGCCTAGGAAACACTGAAGCTTTCTTT
TRBJ2-5	TRBV7-9	TRBD2	NA	CASSLDRTSGTQETQYF	TGTGCCAGCAGCTTAGATCGGACTAGCGGGACACAAGAGACCCAGTACTTC
TRBJ2-7	TRBV27	NA	NA	CASSLQGISYEQYF	TGTGCCAGCAGTTTACAGGGGATTTCCTACGAGCAGTACTTC
TRBJ2-5	TRBV5-1	NA	NA	CASSLAQGMETQYF	TGCGCCAGCAGCTTGGCCCAGGGGATGGAGACCCAGTACTTC
TRBJ2-7	TRBV5-6	NA	once	CASSTGQSYEQYF	TGTGCCAGCAGCACCGGACAGTCCTACGAGCAGTACTTC
TRBJ2-1	TRBV6-4	NA	once	CASSEGAGSYNEQFF	TGTGCCAGCAGTGAAGGTGCAGGTAGTTACAATGAGCAGTTCTTC
TRBJ2-1	TRBV7-3	TRBD2	NA	CASSLSGGTGPTDEQFF	TGTGCCAGCAGCTTATCGGGAGGAACCGGCCCAACGGATGAGCAGTTCTTC
TRBJ1-3	TRBV4-3	TRBD1	NA	CASSPYFGGQGEDFKGNTIYF	TGCGCCAGCAGCCCCTACTTTGGGGGACAGGGGGAAGACTTCAAGGGAAACACCATATATTTT
TRBJ1-2	TRBV29-1	NA	NA	CSVDKYRDTRNYGYTF	TGCAGCGTTGATAAATACAGAGACACCAGAAACTATGGCTACACCTTC
TRBJ1-1	TRBV7-2	TRBD1	NA	CASSSGQRNTEAFF	TGTGCCAGCAGCTCGGGACAGCGGAACACTGAAGCTTTCTTT
TRBJ1-1	TRBV5-1	NA	NA	CASSFQGLDTEAFF	TGCGCCAGCAGTTTTCAGGGGTTGGACACTGAAGCTTTCTTT
TRBJ1-2	TRBV25-1	TRBD1	NA	CASSDGLRQGGGYTF	TGTGCCAGCAGTGACGGTTTGAGACAGGGAGGCGGCTACACCTTC
TRBJ2-1	TRBV4-1	TRBD2	NA	CASSPLAGLNEQFF	TGCGCCAGCAGCCCACTAGCGGGGCTGAATGAGCAGTTCTTC
TRBJ2-1	TRBV6-6	TRBD1	NA	CASKGQGASEQFF	TGTGCCAGTAAAGGACAGGGGGCTAGTGAGCAGTTCTTC
TRBJ1-6	TRBV6-7	TRBD1	NA	CASSCLLNRGLNSPLHF	TGTGCCAGCAGTTGCCTCCTCAACAGGGGGCTGAATTCACCCCTCCACTTT
TRBJ1-1	TRBV13	TRBD1	NA	CASSLRTGNTEAFF	TGTGCCAGCAGTCTCCGGACAGGAAACACTGAAGCTTTCTTT
TRBJ1-2	TRBV5-1	NA	NA	CASSLGTARRSNYGYTF	TGCGCCAGCAGCCTGGGGACTGCGCGCCGTTCAAACTATGGCTACACCTTC
TRBJ2-3	TRBV7-2	NA	NA	CASSLSVLTRDTQYF	TGTGCCAGCAGCTTATCCGTGCTAACTAGAGATACGCAGTATTTT
TRBJ2-7	TRBV4-3	NA	NA	CASSHPPVASEQYF	TGCGCCAGCAGCCATCCGCCCGTAGCCTCCGAGCAGTACTTC
TRBJ2-3	TRBV30	TRBD2	NA	CAWSVGLAGPDTQYF	TGTGCCTGGAGTGTCGGACTAGCGGGACCAGATACGCAGTATTTT
TRBJ2-3	TRBV27	TRBD2	few	CASSTGLAGEHTDTQYF	TGTGCCAGCAGTACTGGACTAGCGGGGGAACACACAGATACGCAGTATTTT
TRBJ2-1	TRBV4-3	NA	NA	CASSQDMGGQYNEQFF	TGCGCCAGCAGCCAAGATATGGGGGGACAGTACAATGAGCAGTTCTTC
TRBJ2-1	TRBV15	TRBD2	NA	CATRQRGALYEQFF	TGTGCCACCAGACAGCGGGGTGCTTTGTATGAGCAGTTCTTC
TRBJ2-2	TRBV10-3	TRBD2	NA	CAISELGRGTGELFF	TGTGCCATCAGTGAGCTGGGGCGGGGGACCGGGGAGCTGTTTTTT
TRBJ1-2	TRBV5-8	TRBD1	few	CASSRDRGAYGYTF	TGTGCCAGCAGCCGAGACAGGGGCGCCTATGGCTACACCTTC
TRBJ1-4	TRBV30	NA	NA	CAWSSQEGEKLFF	TGTGCCTGGAGTTCACAGGAGGGCGAAAAACTGTTTTTT
TRBJ2-1	TRBV4-3	TRBD2	few	CASSPRLAGSYNEQFF	TGCGCCAGCAGCCCCCGGCTAGCGGGATCCTACAATGAGCAGTTCTTC
TRBJ1-1	TRBV5-6	NA	NA	CASSFGTGNTEAFF	TGTGCCAGCAGCTTTGGTACCGGGAACACTGAAGCTTTCTTT
TRBJ2-1	TRBV7-2	TRBD2	NA	CASSLGLAGAGYEQFF	TGTGCCAGCAGCCTAGGACTAGCGGGAGCTGGGTATGAGCAGTTCTTC
TRBJ2-1	TRBV5-1	NA	NA	CASSSQGSGEQFF	TGCGCCAGCAGCAGTCAGGGCTCCGGTGAGCAGTTCTTC
TRBJ2-5	TRBV5-5	NA	NA	CASSIPDRFQETQYF	TGTGCCAGCAGCATACCGGACAGATTCCAAGAGACCCAGTACTTC
TRBJ1-1	TRBV11-2	TRBD1	once	CASSFNRGRNTEAFF	TGTGCCAGCAGCTTCAACAGGGGGCGAAACACTGAAGCTTTCTTT
TRBJ2-2	TRBV2	NA	NA	CASSAGGVTGELFF	TGTGCCAGCAGCGCTGGAGGAGTGACCGGGGAGCTGTTTTTT
TRBJ1-1	TRBV7-9	NA	NA	CASSWTPNTEAFF	TGTGCCAGCAGCTGGACTCCGAACACTGAAGCTTTCTTT
TRBJ2-1	TRBV18	TRBD2	NA	CASRLAGGYNEQFF	TGTGCCAGTCGACTAGCGGGGGGCTACAATGAGCAGTTCTTC
TRBJ2-5	TRBV7-9	NA	NA	CASSNSGSQETQYF	TGTGCCAGCAGCAATAGCGGTTCTCAAGAGACCCAGTACTTC
TRBJ2-7	TRBV5-6	TRBD1	NA	CASSLGSLDRGGYEQYF	TGTGCCAGCAGCTTGGGATCCTTGGACAGGGGGGGGTACGAGCAGTACTTC
TRBJ2-5	TRBV5-4	TRBD1	NA	CASRAGTERETQYF	TGTGCCAGCAGGGCCGGGACAGAAAGAGAGACCCAGTACTTC
TRBJ1-2	TRBV2	TRBD1	NA	CASSPLPGQGANTF	TGTGCCAGCAGTCCCCTACCGGGACAGGGGGCGAACACCTTC
TRBJ1-2	TRBV9	TRBD1	NA	CASSTAGGAYGYTF	TGTGCCAGCAGCACCGCAGGGGGCGCCTATGGCTACACCTTC